The 6 T cell receptor beta chains below come from one sample, sequenced in a study of T cell responses to AZD1222 COVID-19 vaccine. Assay used: immunoSEQ multiplex PCR; TCRdb lists only in-frame clones, some missing. The sample includes approximately 150,000 clones, just over 90% of them seen just once. This specimen consisted of peripheral blood, obtained on day 0 of MenACWY control vaccination. All receptors derive from an adult in good health.

The rearrangement uses TRBV5-8 and TRBJ2-5; 10 bases are a match to TRBD2. The germline CDR1 and CDR2 sequences are SGHTS and YDEGEE. The J segment lost 2 bases and the V segment lost 4 bases, leaving 11 bases of the junction unmatched. This CDR3 spans 17 amino acids. CDR3 coding DNA: TGTGCCAGCAGCCGGGGACTAGCGAGTCAATTACAAGAGACCCAGTACTTC. It yields the protein CASSRGLASQLQETQYF.

The rearrangement uses TRBV20-1 and TRBJ1-2; maybe TRBD1 (5 bases). Germline CDR1 DFQATT, CDR2 SNEGSKA (reference sequence). The CDR3 has 12 amino acids. V dropped 3 bases and J dropped 5 bases, with 10 bases sitting between them. The CDR3 coding sequence is TGCAGTGCTAGTATCGGGGGATATGGCTACACCTTC. It encodes CSASIGGYGYTF.

The chain couples TRBV30 to TRBJ1-1; no firm D call. Trimming cost V 1 base and J 1 base, with 10 bases left between them. Germline assignment: CDR1 GTSNPN and CDR2 SVGIG (reference sequence). CDR3 length: 14 residues. The CDR3 loop is CAWSGLGRNTEAFF. CDR3 DNA: TGTGCCTGGAGTGGTCTGGGAAGGAACACTGAAGCTTTCTTT. Full variable domain (remainder filled in from reference TRBV30 and TRBJ1-1): SQTIHQWPATLVQPVGSPLSLECTVEGTSNPNLYWYRQAAGRGLQLLFYSVGIGQISSEVPQNLSASRPQDRQFILSSKKLLLSDSGFYLCAWSGLGRNTEAFFGQGTRLTVV.

The V call is TRBV7-2, the J call TRBJ1-2, with D unresolved. This CDR3 region has 14 residues. CDR1 and CDR2 from the germline V gene are SGHTA and FQGNSA. Between the trimmed V and J ends, which lost 2 bases and 4 bases, there was a span of 11 bases. DNA for the CDR3: TGTGCCAGCAGCTTAACCCCCGGAGGCTATGGCTACACCTTC. Translation: CASSLTPGGYGYTF.

This chain joins TRBV6-5 and TRBJ2-1; 7 positions match TRBD1. Germline-derived CDR1 and CDR2 are MNHEY and SVGAGI. The CDR3 totals 15 residues. The V segment lost 6 bases and the J segment 4 bases; nucleotides outside the gene matches: 9. This CDR3 reads CASRDPGQIYNEQFF. CDR3 coding DNA: TGTGCCAGCAGAGATCCGGGACAGATATACAATGAGCAGTTCTTC.

This clone was recorded only once. The V call is TRBV24-1, the J call TRBJ2-2, with TRBD1 matching over 10 bases. Germline trimming cut 3 bases from V and 6 bases from J; bases unmatched to any gene: 6. The CDR3 is 16 residues long. The germline CDR1 and CDR2 sequences are KGHDR and SFDVKD. The CDR3 DNA is TGTGCCACCAGTGATATCCGGGACAGGGGTGCCGGGGAGCTGTTTTTT. Translating it yields CATSDIRDRGAGELFF.